These 30 T cell receptor beta chains were sequenced from one sample in a study of blood T cell repertoires in COVID-19. Clones were read by immunoSEQ multiplex PCR, and TCRdb kept only the in-frame ones, dropping some. The sample holds over 100,000 clones, 75% to 90% seen once. Sequencing was done on a sample of peripheral blood. These receptors came from a woman aged 45-65 years with acute or convalescent COVID-19.

The V gene is TRBV7-9, the J gene TRBJ2-1, with 10 bases lining up with TRBD1. Germline values: CDR1 SEHNR, CDR2 FQNEAQ (reference sequence). The CDR3 extends over 16 amino acids. Trimming removed 5 bases from V and 7 bases from J; junction bases left unmatched: 11. The CDR3 DNA is TGTGCCAGCAGCACCGGACAGGGGGTTTTTATTAATGAGCAGTTCTTC. Its translation is CASSTGQGVFINEQFF.

This chain links TRBV15 with TRBJ2-7; 9 bases map to TRBD2. V lost 0 bases and J lost 4; bases outside the gene matches: 4. The CDR3 contains 15 residues. Looked up from germline, CDR1 is LNHNV and CDR2 is YYDKDF (reference sequence). CDR3 sequence reads: CATSREAGGRYEQYF. DNA of the CDR3: TGTGCCACCAGCAGAGAGGCGGGGGGGCGGTACGAGCAGTACTTC.

This sequence joins TRBV6-5 and TRBJ1-6; 7 bases fit TRBD1. Germline CDR1 MNHEY, CDR2 SVGAGI. V lost 5 bases and J lost 7; bases outside the gene matches: 8. The CDR3 is 15 amino acids. CDR3 amino acids: CASSPWDSTNSPLHF. In nucleotides, the CDR3 is TGTGCCAGCAGTCCGTGGGACAGTACCAATTCACCCCTCCACTTT.

This chain uses TRBV5-6 with TRBJ2-2; maybe TRBD1 (5 bases). Deletions cut 4 bases from V and 4 bases from J, with 14 bases between. The germline gives CDR1 SGHDT, CDR2 YYEEEE. This CDR3 is 15 amino acids long. DNA of the CDR3: TGTGCCAGCAGCGATAACAGGATCGTCACCGGGGAGCTGTTTTTT. Its protein is CASSDNRIVTGELFF. Supplemented by reference TRBV5-6 and TRBJ2-2, the full variable domain reads DAGVTQSPTHLIKTRGQQVTLRCSPKSGHDTVSWYQQALGQGPQFIFQYYEEEERQRGNFPDRFSGHQFPNYSSELNVNALLLGDSALYLCASSDNRIVTGELFFGEGSRLTVL.

The chain joins TRBV5-6 to TRBJ1-6, with D tentatively TRBD1 (6 bases). The germline CDR1 and CDR2 sequences are SGHDT and YYEEEE. Trimming stripped 1 base from V and 6 bases from J, with 11 bases between. The CDR3 has 15 amino acids. CDR3 residues: CASSLQGQINSPLHF. The CDR3 DNA reads as TGTGCCAGCAGCTTGCAAGGACAGATTAATTCACCCCTCCACTTT.

The chain links TRBV4-1 to TRBJ2-3; 14 bases line up with TRBD2. Germline CDR1 and CDR2: MGHRA and YSYEKL. The CDR3 has 17 amino acids. V shed 1 base, J shed 4 bases, and the junction held 4 bases outside the gene matches. Here the CDR3 reads CASSQGLAGGRADTQYF. CDR3 DNA sequence: TGCGCCAGCAGCCAAGGACTAGCGGGGGGGCGGGCAGATACGCAGTATTTT.

V gene TRBV9 combines with J gene TRBJ1-1; 8 positions match TRBD1. Trimming at V came to 0 bases and at J to 6 bases, leaving 10 bases not matched to a gene. This CDR3 region has 16 residues. Germline CDR1 reads SGDLS; CDR2 reads YYNGEE. The CDR3 sequence: CASSVASQGEGAEAFF. In nucleotides, the CDR3 is TGTGCCAGCAGCGTAGCCTCACAGGGGGAGGGGGCTGAAGCTTTCTTT.

The V and J genes are TRBV2 and TRBJ1-4, with 10 bases that match TRBD1. The CDR3 is 15 residues long. J lost 3 bases, V lost 6 bases, and 4 bases had no gene match. Germline V gene lookup returns CDR1 SNHLY and CDR2 FYNNEI. The CDR3 sequence: CASSVDRGANEKLFF. In nucleotides, the CDR3 is TGTGCCAGCAGCGTGGACAGGGGGGCTAATGAAAAACTGTTTTTT. Full variable domain (missing parts from reference TRBV2 and TRBJ1-4): EPEVTQTPSHQVTQMGQEVILRCVPISNHLYFYWYRQILGQKVEFLVSFYNNEISEKSEIFDDQFSVERPDGSNFTLKIRSTKLEDSAMYFCASSVDRGANEKLFFGSGTQLSVL.

The chain links TRBV19 to TRBJ2-1; 8 bases are shared with TRBD1. V shed 5 bases and J 7 bases; nucleotides not matched to a gene: 4. Germline V gene sequence: CDR1 LNHDA, CDR2 SQIVND (reference sequence). The CDR3 covers 13 residues. The CDR3, as DNA: TGTGCCAGTAGTTCCACAGGGGGGAATGAGCAGTTCTTC. It encodes CASSSTGGNEQFF.

CDR3 sequence: CASSIRRGRRNEQFF. CDR3 DNA: TGTGCCAGTAGTATAAGAAGGGGCCGCCGGAATGAGCAGTTCTTC. The V and J genes are TRBV19 and TRBJ2-1; a possible D gene is TRBD1 (5 bases). The CDR3 runs 15 residues. In germline, CDR1 is LNHDA, CDR2 SQIVND (reference sequence). V dropped 2 bases and J dropped 7 bases, with 15 bases sitting between them.

The chain links TRBV14 to TRBJ2-7; 9 bases are a match to TRBD1. Germline assignment: CDR1 SGHDN and CDR2 FVKESK. The J segment lost 5 bases and the V segment lost 1 base, leaving 9 bases of the junction unmatched. The CDR3 consists of 16 residues. CDR3 residues: CASSQAGTGTVNEQYF. The CDR3 DNA is TGTGCCAGCAGCCAAGCCGGGACAGGGACAGTCAACGAGCAGTACTTC. Based on the CDR3 plus reference TRBV14 and TRBJ2-7, the full variable domain is EAGVTQFPSHSVIEKGQTVTLRCDPISGHDNLYWYRRVMGKEIKFLLHFVKESKQDESGMPNNRFLAERTGGTYSTLKVQPAELEDSGVYFCASSQAGTGTVNEQYFGPGTRLTVT.

J is TRBJ1-2 and V is TRBV28; D perhaps matches TRBD1 (5 bases). Germline CDR1 is MDHEN and CDR2 is SYDVKM. This CDR3 spans 17 amino acids. Trimming removed 7 bases from V and 4 bases from J, with 25 bases in between. This CDR3 is CASMGSQGGGEFYGYTF. The CDR3 DNA reads TGTGCCAGCATGGGGTCCCAGGGAGGTGGGGAGTTCTATGGCTACACCTTC.

The rearrangement joins TRBV27 to TRBJ2-7, with 13 bases fitting TRBD2. CDR3 length: 15 residues. The germline CDR1 and CDR2 sequences are MNHEY and SMNVEV (reference sequence). With 6 bases clipped from V and 7 bases from J, the junction kept 9 bases outside the gene matches. Here the CDR3 DNA reads TGTGCCAGCAGGTATGGACTAGCGGGGGAAGGAGAGCAGTACTTC. Protein: CASRYGLAGEGEQYF.

This clone came up once. The chain is built from TRBV6-5 and TRBJ2-7; 9 bases are shared with TRBD1. The CDR3 sequence is 15 residues long. CDR1 and CDR2 (germline): MNHEY, SVGAGI. Trimming removed 8 bases from V and 6 bases from J; junction bases left unmatched: 14. The CDR3 sequence is CASGTLLQGASEQYF. The CDR3 coding sequence is TGTGCCAGCGGCACATTACTACAGGGGGCGAGCGAGCAGTACTTC.

V and J are TRBV7-9 and TRBJ2-1; D call uncertain. V gave up 3 bases and J gave up 0 bases, with 9 bases separating them. Per the germline V gene, CDR1 is SEHNR and CDR2 is FQNEAQ (reference sequence). The CDR3 sequence is 15 residues long. CDR3 region: CASSLGSSSYNEQFF. For the CDR3, the DNA is TGTGCCAGCAGCTTGGGCAGCAGCTCCTACAATGAGCAGTTCTTC. The variable domain in full, completed from reference TRBV7-9 and TRBJ2-1, reads DTGVSQNPRHKITKRGQNVTFRCDPISEHNRLYWYRQTLGQGPEFLTYFQNEAQLEKSRLLSDRFSAERPKGSFSTLEIQRTEQGDSAMYLCASSLGSSSYNEQFFGPGTRLTVL.

This chain uses TRBV5-1 with TRBJ2-1; TRBD1 matches 9 bases. The germline V gene has CDR1 SGHRS and CDR2 YFSETQ. CDR3 length: 13 residues. With 3 bases clipped from V and 13 bases from J, the junction kept 8 bases outside the gene matches. In DNA, the CDR3 is TGCGCCAGCAGCTCGTCGGGACAGGGTATTCAGTTCTTC. It is translated as CASSSSGQGIQFF.

The genes are TRBV11-2 and TRBJ2-7; tentative D call: TRBD1 (6 bases). V was cut by 4 bases and J by 7 bases, with 14 bases left in between. Germline CDR1 is SGHAT and CDR2 is FQNNGV. The length of the CDR3 is 13 residues. This chain's CDR3 is CASSSTQRGEQYF. In nucleotides, the CDR3 is TGTGCCAGCAGCTCAACCCAGAGGGGGGAGCAGTACTTC.

The rearrangement uses TRBV14 and TRBJ2-7; TRBD1 might be the D (7 bases). Deletions cut 4 bases from V and 5 bases from J, with 18 bases between. The V gene's germline CDR1 is SGHDN and CDR2 FVKESK. There are 15 residues in the CDR3. CDR3: CASSRLGAGGNEQYF. Written as DNA, the CDR3 is TGTGCCAGCAGCCGCTTGGGGGCAGGGGGGAACGAGCAGTACTTC.

The chain links TRBV28 to TRBJ1-2; 10 bases agree with TRBD1. This CDR3 contains 12 residues. CDR1 and CDR2 (germline): MDHEN, SYDVKM. V was clipped by 10 bases and J by 5 bases; unmatched bases: 4. The DNA for the CDR3 is TGTGCCACCTCGGGACAGGGGTATGGCTACACCTTC. This encodes CATSGQGYGYTF.

This sequence joins TRBV12-5 and TRBJ1-5; 8 bases line up with TRBD1. The CDR3 extends over 14 amino acids. V lost 6 bases, J lost 6 bases, and 7 bases stayed unmatched. CDR1 and CDR2 (germline): LGHNT, FRNRAP. The CDR3 DNA is TGTGCTAGTGGCTCCGGACAGGGCGGTCAGCCCCAGCATTTT. Residues: CASGSGQGGQPQHF.

This rearrangement joins TRBV20-1 to TRBJ2-2; D gene uncertain. This CDR3 spans 11 amino acids. V was shortened by 3 bases and J by 3 bases, with 2 bases between the two germline ends. Looked up from germline, CDR1 is DFQATT and CDR2 is SNEGSKA (reference sequence). Here the CDR3 DNA reads TGCAGTGCTAGCGACACCGGGGAGCTGTTTTTT. Encoded protein: CSASDTGELFF.

V and J are TRBV5-1 and TRBJ1-1, with D possibly being TRBD1 (5 bases). The CDR3 loop spans 12 amino acids. V was trimmed by 4 bases and J by 1 base, leaving 5 bases between them. Germline V lookup: CDR1 SGHRS, CDR2 YFSETQ. The CDR3 sequence is CASSRGNTEAFF. The CDR3 DNA follows: TGCGCCAGCAGCAGGGGGAACACTGAAGCTTTCTTT.

The rearrangement uses TRBV6-6 and TRBJ1-1; tentative D call: TRBD1 (5 bases). The V end was cut by 5 bases, the J end by 4 bases, with 14 bases between. Looked up from germline, CDR1 is MNHNY and CDR2 is SVGAGI (reference sequence). The CDR3 runs 14 residues. This CDR3 is CASSRDRGSTEAFF. For the CDR3, the DNA is TGTGCCAGCAGTCGGGACCGGGGGAGCACTGAAGCTTTCTTT.

J is TRBJ1-2 and V is TRBV20-1, with 7 bases that match TRBD1. This CDR3 contains 13 residues. Germline-derived CDR1 and CDR2 are DFQATT and SNEGSKA (reference sequence). CDR3 nucleotide sequence: TGCAGCGCGAGTCCTGAACAGGGGTATGGCTACACCTTC. This translates into CSASPEQGYGYTF.

This clone has only one observation. The chain couples TRBV6-5 to TRBJ1-5; the D is unclear. The CDR3 is 13 amino acids. Germline V gives CDR1 MNHEY, CDR2 SVGAGI. Trimming removed 8 bases at V and 5 bases at J, with 13 bases between. DNA of the CDR3: TGTGCCAGCGGGGAGCACTACGATCAGCCCCAGCATTTT. It encodes CASGEHYDQPQHF.

The chain has TRBV5-6 and TRBJ1-6; no reliable D call. Looked up from germline, CDR1 is SGHDT and CDR2 is YYEEEE. Trimming removed 0 bases at V and 5 bases at J, with 6 bases between. The length of the CDR3 is 14 residues. Here the CDR3 DNA reads TGTGCCAGCAGCTTGGGGCCCAATAATTCACCCCTCCACTTT. It encodes CASSLGPNNSPLHF.

This sequence joins TRBV6-5 and TRBJ1-3; D possibly corresponds to TRBD1 (6 bases). The CDR3 has 16 residues. Trimming left V 2 bases short and J 3 bases short, with 14 bases between. Germline CDR1 reads MNHEY; CDR2 reads SVGAGI. The CDR3 spells CASSYDGQRGGNTIYF. CDR3 in DNA: TGTGCCAGCAGTTACGACGGACAGAGGGGTGGAAACACCATATATTTT.

This chain joins TRBV30 and TRBJ2-7; D not resolved. The V end was cut by 5 bases, the J end by 8 bases, with 10 bases between. This CDR3 contains 10 residues. CDR1 is GTSNPN and CDR2 is SVGIG in the germline V gene (reference sequence). CDR3 coding DNA: TGTGCCTGGGGTCTTGAGAAGCAGTACTTC. This codes for CAWGLEKQYF. The full variable domain, completed using reference TRBV30 and TRBJ2-7, is SQTIHQWPATLVQPVGSPLSLECTVEGTSNPNLYWYRQAAGRGLQLLFYSVGIGQISSEVPQNLSASRPQDRQFILSSKKLLLSDSGFYLCAWGLEKQYFGPGTRLTVT.

The chain joins TRBV7-2 to TRBJ1-1, with a weak D call TRBD1 (6 bases). This CDR3 spans 14 amino acids. The germline V and J ends were trimmed by 1 base and 4 bases, with 10 bases remaining between them. Germline V lookup: CDR1 SGHTA, CDR2 FQGNSA. CDR3 protein: CASSLDRVSTEAFF. The CDR3 DNA is TGTGCCAGCAGCTTAGACAGGGTGTCCACTGAAGCTTTCTTT. The full variable domain, rest sourced from reference TRBV7-2 and TRBJ1-1, is GAGVSQSPSNKVTEKGKDVELRCDPISGHTALYWYRQSLGQGLEFLIYFQGNSAPDKSGLPSDRFSAERTGGSVSTLTIQRTQQEDSAVYLCASSLDRVSTEAFFGQGTRLTVV.

V usage is TRBV7-2 and J usage is TRBJ2-7, with a possible D match to TRBD1 (5 bases). The germline gives CDR1 SGHTA, CDR2 FQGNSA. The CDR3 is 11 residues long. The V end was cut by 5 bases, the J end by 8 bases, with 10 bases between. CDR3 in amino acids: CASSLMGQQYF. The CDR3 nucleotides read TGTGCCAGCAGCCTCATGGGGCAGCAGTACTTC.